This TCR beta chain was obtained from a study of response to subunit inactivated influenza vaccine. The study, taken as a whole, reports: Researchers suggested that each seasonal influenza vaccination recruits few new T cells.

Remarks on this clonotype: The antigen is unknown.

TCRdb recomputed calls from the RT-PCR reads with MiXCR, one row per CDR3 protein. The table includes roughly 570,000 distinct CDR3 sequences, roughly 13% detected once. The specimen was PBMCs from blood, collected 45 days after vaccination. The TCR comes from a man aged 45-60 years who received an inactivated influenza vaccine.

The CDR3 loop is CATSRERVNQPQHF. The DNA of the CDR3 is TGTGCCACCAGCAGAGAGAGAGTAAATCAGCCCCAGCATTTT. The rearrangement uses TRBV15 and TRBJ1-5; D is uncertain. The ends were cut back, 0 bases at V and 4 bases at J, with 7 bases in the middle. Germline V CDR1 and CDR2: LNHNV, YYDKDF (reference sequence). The CDR3 loop spans 14 amino acids.